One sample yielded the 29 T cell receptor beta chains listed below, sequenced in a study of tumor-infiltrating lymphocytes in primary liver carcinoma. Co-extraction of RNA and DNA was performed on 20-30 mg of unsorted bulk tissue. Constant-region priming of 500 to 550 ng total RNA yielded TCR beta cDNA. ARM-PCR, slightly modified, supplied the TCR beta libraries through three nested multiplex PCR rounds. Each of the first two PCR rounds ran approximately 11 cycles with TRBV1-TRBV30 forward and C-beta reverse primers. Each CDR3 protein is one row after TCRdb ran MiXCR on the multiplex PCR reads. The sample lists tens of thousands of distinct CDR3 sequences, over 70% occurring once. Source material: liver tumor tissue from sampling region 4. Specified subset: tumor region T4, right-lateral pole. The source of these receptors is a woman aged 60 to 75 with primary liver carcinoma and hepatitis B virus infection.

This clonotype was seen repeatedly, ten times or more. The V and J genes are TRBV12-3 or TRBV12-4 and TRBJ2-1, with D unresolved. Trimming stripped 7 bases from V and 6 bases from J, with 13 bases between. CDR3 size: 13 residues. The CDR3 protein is CASTSPLRNEQFF. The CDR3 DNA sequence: TGTGCCAGCACCTCCCCTCTTCGCAATGAGCAGTTCTTC.

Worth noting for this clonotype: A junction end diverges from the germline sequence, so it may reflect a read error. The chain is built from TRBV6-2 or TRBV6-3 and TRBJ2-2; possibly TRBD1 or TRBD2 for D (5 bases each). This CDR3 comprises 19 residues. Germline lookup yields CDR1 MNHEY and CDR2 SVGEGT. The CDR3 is CASSDLTRGGRVNTRELFF. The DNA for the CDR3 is TGTGCCAGCAGTGACCTAACCAGAGGAGGCAGGGTGAACACCAGGGAGCTGTTTTTT.

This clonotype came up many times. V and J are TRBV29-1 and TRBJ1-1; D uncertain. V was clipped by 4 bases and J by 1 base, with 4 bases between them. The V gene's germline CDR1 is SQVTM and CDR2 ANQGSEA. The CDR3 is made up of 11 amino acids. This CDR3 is CSVVGNTEAFF. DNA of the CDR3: TGCAGCGTTGTTGGGAACACTGAAGCTTTCTTT.

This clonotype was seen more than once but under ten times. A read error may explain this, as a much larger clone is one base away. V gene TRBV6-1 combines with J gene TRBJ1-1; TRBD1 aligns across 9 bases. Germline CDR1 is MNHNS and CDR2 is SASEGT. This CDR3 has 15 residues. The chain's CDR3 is CAGRTGTGLGTEAFF. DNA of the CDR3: TGTGCCGGCAGGACCGGGACAGGGTTGGGCACTGAAGCTTTCTTT.

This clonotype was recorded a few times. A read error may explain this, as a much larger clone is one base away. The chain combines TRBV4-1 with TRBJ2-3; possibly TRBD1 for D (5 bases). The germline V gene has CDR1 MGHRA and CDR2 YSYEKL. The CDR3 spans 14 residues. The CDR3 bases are TGCTCCAGCAGCCAATCTAGGGGCTCGGATACGCAGTATTTT. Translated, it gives CSSSQSRGSDTQYF.

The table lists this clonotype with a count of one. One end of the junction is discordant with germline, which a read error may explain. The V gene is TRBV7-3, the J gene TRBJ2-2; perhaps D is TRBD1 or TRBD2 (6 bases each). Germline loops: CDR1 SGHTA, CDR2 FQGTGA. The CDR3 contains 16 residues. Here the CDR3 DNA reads TGTGCCAGCAGCTTAACTAGCTGGAGGGACACCGGGGAGCCGTTTTTT. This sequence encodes CASSLTSWRDTGEPFF.

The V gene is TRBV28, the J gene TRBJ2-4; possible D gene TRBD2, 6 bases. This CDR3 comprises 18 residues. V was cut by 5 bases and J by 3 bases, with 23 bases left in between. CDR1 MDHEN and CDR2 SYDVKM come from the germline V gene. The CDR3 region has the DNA TGTGCCAGCAGTCCGTCCATGGGGGGACCTTGTGACAAAAACATTCAGTACTTC. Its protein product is CASSPSMGGPCDKNIQYF.

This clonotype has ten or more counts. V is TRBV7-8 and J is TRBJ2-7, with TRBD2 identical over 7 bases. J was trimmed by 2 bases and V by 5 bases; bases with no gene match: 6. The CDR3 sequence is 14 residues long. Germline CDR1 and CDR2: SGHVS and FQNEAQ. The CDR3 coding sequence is TGTGCCAGCAGCCGGGGGGAGACCGCCTACGAGCAGTACTTC. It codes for CASSRGETAYEQYF.

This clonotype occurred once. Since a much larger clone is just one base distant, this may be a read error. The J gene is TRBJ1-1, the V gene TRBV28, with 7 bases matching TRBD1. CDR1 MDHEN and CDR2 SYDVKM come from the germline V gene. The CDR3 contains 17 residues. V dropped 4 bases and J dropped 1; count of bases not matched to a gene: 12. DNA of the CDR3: TGTGCCAGCAGTTCCGTACCCGCCAACAGGGGGAACACTGAAGCTTTCTTT. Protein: CASSSVPANRGNTEAFF. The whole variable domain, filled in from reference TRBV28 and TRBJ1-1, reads DVKVTQSSRYLVKRTGEKVFLECVQDMDHENMFWYRQDPGLGLRLIYFSYDVKMKEKGDIPEGYSVSREKKERFSLILESASTNQTSMYLCASSSVPANRGNTEAFFGQGTRLTVV.

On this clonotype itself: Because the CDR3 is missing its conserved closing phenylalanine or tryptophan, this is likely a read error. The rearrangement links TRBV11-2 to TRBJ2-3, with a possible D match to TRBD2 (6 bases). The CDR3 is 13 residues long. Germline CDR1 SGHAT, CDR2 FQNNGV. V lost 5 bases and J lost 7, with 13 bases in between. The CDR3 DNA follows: TGTGCCAGCAGCCTTCTACGGGGGAATACGCAGTATCTT. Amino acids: CASSLLRGNTQYL.

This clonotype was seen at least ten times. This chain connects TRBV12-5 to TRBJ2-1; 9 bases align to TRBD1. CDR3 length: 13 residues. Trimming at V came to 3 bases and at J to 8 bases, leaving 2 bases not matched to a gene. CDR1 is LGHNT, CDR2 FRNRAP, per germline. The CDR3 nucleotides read TGTGCTAGTGGTTTCGACAGGGGGTATGAGCAGTTCTTC. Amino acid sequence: CASGFDRGYEQFF.

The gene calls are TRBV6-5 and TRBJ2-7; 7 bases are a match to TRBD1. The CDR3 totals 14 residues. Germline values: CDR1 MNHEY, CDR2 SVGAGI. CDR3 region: CISSYSQGAYEQYF. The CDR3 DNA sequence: TGTATCAGCAGTTACAGCCAGGGGGCCTACGAGCAGTACTTC.

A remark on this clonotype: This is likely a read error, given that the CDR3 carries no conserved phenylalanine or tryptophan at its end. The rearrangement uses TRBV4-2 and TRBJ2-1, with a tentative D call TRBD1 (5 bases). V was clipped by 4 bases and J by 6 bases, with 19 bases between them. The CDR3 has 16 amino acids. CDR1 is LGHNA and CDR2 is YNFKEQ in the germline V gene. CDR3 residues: CASSPNGRDSGNEQFY. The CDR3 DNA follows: TGTGCCAGCAGCCCGAACGGCAGGGATAGTGGCAATGAGCAGTTCTAC.

The CDR3 bases are TGTGCCAGCAGCCTAAAGTTGCCTAGCGGGAGTGCGGATACGCAGTATTTT. Encoded protein: CASSLKLPSGSADTQYF. The V call is TRBV4-2, the J call TRBJ2-3; 10 bases are shared with TRBD2. CDR1 and CDR2 from the germline V gene are LGHNA and YNFKEQ. The V gene end was trimmed by 4 bases and the J gene end by 6 bases; junction bases not matched to a gene: 13. This CDR3 is built from 17 residues.

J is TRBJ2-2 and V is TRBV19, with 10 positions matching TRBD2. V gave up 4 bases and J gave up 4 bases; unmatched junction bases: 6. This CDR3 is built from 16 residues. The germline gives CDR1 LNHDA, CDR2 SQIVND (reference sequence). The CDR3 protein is CASSKWASGSTGELFF. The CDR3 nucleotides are TGTGCCAGTAGTAAGTGGGCTAGCGGGAGCACCGGGGAGCTGTTTTTT.

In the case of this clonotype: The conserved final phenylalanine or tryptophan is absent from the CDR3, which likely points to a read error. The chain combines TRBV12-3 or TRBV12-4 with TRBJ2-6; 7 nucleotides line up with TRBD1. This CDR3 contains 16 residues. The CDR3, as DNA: TGTGCCATCAGTTTGACAGGGCGGCCTGGGGCCAACGCCCTGACTCTC. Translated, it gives CAISLTGRPGANALTL.

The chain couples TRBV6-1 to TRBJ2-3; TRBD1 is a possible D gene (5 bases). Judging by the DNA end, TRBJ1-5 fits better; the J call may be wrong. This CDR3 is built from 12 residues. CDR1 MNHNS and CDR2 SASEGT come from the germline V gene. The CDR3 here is CASSPLGDTQHF. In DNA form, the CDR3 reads TGTGCCAGCAGTCCGCTAGGGGATACGCAGCATTTT.

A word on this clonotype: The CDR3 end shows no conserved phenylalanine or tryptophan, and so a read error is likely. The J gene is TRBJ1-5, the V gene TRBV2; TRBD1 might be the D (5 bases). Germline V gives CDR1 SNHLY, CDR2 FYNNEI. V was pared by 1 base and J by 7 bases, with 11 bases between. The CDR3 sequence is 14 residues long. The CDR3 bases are TGTGCCAGCAGTGAAGTGCGGGGGAGACAGCCCCAGCATCTT. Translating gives CASSEVRGRQPQHL.

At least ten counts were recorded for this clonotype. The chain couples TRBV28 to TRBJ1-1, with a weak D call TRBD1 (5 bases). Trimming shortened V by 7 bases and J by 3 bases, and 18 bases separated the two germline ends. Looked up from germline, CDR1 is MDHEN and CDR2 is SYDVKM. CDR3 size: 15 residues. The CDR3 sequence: CASKTRRRGDTEAFF. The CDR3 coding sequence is TGTGCCAGCAAGACCCGAAGACGGGGGGACACTGAAGCTTTCTTT.

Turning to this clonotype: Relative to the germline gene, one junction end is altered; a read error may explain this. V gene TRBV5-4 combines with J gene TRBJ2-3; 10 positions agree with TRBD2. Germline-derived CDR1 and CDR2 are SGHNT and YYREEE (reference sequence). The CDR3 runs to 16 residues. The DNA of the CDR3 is TGTGCCAACAGCCTGAGCGGGAGGGGTGGGACAGATACGCTGTATTTT. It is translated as CANSLSGRGGTDTLYF.

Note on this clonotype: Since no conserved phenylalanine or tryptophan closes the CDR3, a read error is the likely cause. CDR3: CSGDPSTDTQYC. The CDR3 nucleotides read TGTAGCGGCGACCCTAGCACAGATACGCAGTATTGT. The chain links TRBV29-1 to TRBJ2-3, with TRBD2 as a possible D gene (6 bases). The length of the CDR3 is 12 residues. Germline-derived CDR1 and CDR2 are SQVTM and ANQGSEA.

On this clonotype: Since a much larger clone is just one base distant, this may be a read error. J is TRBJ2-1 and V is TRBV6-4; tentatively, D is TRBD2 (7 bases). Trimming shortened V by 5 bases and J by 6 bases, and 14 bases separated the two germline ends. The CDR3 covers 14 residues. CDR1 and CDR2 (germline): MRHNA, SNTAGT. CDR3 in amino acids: CASSNLAGANEQFF. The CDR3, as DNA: TGTGCCAGCAGTAACTTGGCGGGGGCCAATGAGCAGTTCTTC.

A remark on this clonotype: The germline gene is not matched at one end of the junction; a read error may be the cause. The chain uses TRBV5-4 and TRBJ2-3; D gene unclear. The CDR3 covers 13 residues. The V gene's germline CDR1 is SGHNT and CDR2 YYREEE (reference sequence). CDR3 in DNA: TGCGCCAGCAGCACCCCGGCCGTCGAAGCGCAGTATTTT. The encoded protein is CASSTPAVEAQYF. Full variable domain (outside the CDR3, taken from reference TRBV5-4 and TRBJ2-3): ETGVTQSPTHLIKTRGQQVTLRCSSQSGHNTVSWYQQALGQGPQFIFQYYREEENGRGNFPPRFSGLQFPNYSSELNVNALELDDSALYLCASSTPAVEAQYFGPGTRLTVL.

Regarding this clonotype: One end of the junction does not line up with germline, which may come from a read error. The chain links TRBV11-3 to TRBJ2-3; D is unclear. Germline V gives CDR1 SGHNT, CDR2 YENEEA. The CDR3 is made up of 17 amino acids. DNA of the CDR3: TGTGCGAGCAGCCCTGGGCTATCGGAAACTAACGGCGATACGCAGTATTTT. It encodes CASSPGLSETNGDTQYF.

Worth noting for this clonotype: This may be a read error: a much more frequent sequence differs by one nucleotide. The CDR3 loop is CASSSGQGTLNTEAFF. The CDR3, as DNA: TGTGCCAGCAGCTCAGGACAGGGTACATTGAACACTGAAGCTTTCTTT. The J gene is TRBJ1-1, the V gene TRBV7-9; 8 positions match TRBD1. The CDR3 has 16 amino acids. The ends lost 4 bases at V and 0 bases at J; junction bases unmatched: 7. Germline V gene data show CDR1 as SEHNR and CDR2 as FQNEAQ (reference sequence).

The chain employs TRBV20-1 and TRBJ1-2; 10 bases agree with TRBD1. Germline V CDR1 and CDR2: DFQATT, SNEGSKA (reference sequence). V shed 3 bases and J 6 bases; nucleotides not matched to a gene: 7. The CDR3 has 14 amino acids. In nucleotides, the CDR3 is TGCAGTGCTAGTAGAAGACAGGGGGCACATGGCTACACCTTC. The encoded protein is CSASRRQGAHGYTF.

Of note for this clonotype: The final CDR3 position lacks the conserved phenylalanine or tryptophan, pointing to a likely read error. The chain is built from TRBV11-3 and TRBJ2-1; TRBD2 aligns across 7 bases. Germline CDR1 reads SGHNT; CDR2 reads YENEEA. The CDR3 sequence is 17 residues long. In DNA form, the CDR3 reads TGTGACAGCAGCCTAGGTCGGGGGGAGTGGGGTGTCGATGAGCAGTTCTCC. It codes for CDSSLGRGEWGVDEQFS.

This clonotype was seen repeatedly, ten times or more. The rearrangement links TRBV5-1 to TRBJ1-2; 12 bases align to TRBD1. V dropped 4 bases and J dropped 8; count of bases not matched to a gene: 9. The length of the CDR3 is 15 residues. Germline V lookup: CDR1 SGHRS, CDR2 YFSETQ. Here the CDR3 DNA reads TGCGCCAGCAGCGAACCGGGACAGGGGGCGCGGGGCTACACCTTC. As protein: CASSEPGQGARGYTF.

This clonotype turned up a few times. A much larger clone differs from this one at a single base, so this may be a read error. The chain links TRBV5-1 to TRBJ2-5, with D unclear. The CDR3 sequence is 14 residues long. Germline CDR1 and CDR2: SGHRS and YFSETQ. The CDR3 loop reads CASIKDIGGEIQYF. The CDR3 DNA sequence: TGCGCCAGCATCAAAGACATTGGCGGAGAGATCCAGTACTTC.